Described below is a single T cell receptor beta chain sequence and its context. Antigen: not known. Trimming removed 6 bases from V and 4 bases from J, with 14 bases in between. In germline, CDR1 is KGHDR, CDR2 SFDVKD. The CDR3 runs to 15 residues. The source of the sample is a study of response to subunit inactivated influenza vaccine. Findings of the study overall: Few additional T cells are recruited per seasonal influenza vaccination, authors suggested.

TCRdb reanalysed the RT-PCR reads using MiXCR and keeps one entry per CDR3 protein. The table lists about 190,000 distinct CDR3 sequences, roughly an eighth of them singletons. The chain has TRBV24-1 and TRBJ2-2; D may be TRBD2 (6 bases). Material: CD8+ T cells sorted from PBMCs, obtained around 5 days after vaccination. The sequence came from a man in his fifties who received an inactivated influenza vaccine. Here the CDR3 reads CATSLGPGATGELFF. The CDR3 nucleotides read TGTGCCACCAGTCTAGGACCGGGAGCCACCGGGGAGCTGTTTTTT.